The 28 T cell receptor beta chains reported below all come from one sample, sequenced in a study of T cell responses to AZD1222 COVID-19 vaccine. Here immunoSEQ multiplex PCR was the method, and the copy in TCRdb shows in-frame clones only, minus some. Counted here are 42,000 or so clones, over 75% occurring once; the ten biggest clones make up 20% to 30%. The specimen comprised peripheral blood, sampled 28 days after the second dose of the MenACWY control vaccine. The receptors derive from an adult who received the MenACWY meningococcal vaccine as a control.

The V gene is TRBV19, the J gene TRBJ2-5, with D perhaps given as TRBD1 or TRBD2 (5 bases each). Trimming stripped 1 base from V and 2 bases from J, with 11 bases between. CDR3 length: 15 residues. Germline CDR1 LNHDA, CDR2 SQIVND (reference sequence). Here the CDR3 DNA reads TGTGCCAGTAGTATAGTAGGGACCCCTCAAGAGACCCAGTACTTC. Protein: CASSIVGTPQETQYF.

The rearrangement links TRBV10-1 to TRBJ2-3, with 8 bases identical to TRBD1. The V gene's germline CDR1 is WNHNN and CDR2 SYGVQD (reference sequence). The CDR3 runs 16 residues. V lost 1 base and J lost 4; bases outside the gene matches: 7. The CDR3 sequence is CASSEWRTGYSDTQYF. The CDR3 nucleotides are TGCGCCAGCAGTGAGTGGAGGACAGGGTATTCAGATACGCAGTATTTT.

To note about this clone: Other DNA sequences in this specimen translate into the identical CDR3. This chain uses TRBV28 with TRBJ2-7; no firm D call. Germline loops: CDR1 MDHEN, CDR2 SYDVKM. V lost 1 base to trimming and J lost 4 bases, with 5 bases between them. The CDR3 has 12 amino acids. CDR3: CASSLSNYEQYF. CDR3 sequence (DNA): TGTGCCAGCAGTTTATCGAATTACGAGCAGTACTTC.

The CDR3 DNA follows: TGTGCCAGCAGCCACGGCCCGAATGAAAAACTGTTTTTT. It translates to CASSHGPNEKLFF. The chain carries TRBV14 and TRBJ1-4; D remains unclear. Deletions cut 3 bases from V and 5 bases from J, with 7 bases between. From germline, CDR1 is SGHDN and CDR2 FVKESK. The CDR3 extends over 13 amino acids.

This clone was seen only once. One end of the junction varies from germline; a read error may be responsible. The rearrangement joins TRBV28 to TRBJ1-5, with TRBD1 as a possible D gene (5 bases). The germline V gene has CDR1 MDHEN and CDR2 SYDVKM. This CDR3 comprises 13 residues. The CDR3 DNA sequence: TGTGTCAGCAGTATTGACAGTAATCAGCCCCAGCATTTT. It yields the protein CVSSIDSNQPQHF.

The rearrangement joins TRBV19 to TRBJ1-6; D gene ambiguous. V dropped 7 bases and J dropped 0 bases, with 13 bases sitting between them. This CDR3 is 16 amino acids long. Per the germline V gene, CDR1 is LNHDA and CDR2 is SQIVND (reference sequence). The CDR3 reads CASTPRGGSYNSPLHF. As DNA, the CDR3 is TGTGCCAGTACCCCGCGTGGCGGCTCCTATAATTCACCCCTCCACTTT.

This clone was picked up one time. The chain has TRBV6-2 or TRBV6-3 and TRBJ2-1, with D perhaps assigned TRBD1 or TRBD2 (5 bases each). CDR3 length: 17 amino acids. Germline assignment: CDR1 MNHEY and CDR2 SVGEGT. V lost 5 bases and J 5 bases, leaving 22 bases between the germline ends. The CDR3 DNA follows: TGTGCCAGCAGTAAGGGGCCCTCGGGGAGTTTGAACAATGAGCAGTTCTTC. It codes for CASSKGPSGSLNNEQFF.

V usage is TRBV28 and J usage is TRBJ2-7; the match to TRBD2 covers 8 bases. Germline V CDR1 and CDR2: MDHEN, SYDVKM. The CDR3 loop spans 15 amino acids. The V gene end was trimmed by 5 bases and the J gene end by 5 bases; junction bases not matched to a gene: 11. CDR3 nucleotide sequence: TGTGCCAGCAGTCCCTTGAGCGGGAGAGCCCACGAGCAGTACTTC. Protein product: CASSPLSGRAHEQYF.

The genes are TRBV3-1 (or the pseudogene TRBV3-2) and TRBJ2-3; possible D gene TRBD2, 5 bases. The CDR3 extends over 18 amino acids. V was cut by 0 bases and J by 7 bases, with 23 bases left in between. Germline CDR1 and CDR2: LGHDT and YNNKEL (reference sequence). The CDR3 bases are TGTGCCAGCAGCCAAGATTGGCCTAGCCTTAATAGCCTGAATACGCAGTATTTT. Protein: CASSQDWPSLNSLNTQYF.

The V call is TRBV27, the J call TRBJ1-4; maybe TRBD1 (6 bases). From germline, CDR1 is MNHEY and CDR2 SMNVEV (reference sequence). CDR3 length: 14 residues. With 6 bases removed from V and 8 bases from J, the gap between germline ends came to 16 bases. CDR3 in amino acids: CASSRIGGGEKLFF. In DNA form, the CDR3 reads TGTGCCAGCAGCCGCATCGGGGGCGGGGAAAAACTGTTTTTT.

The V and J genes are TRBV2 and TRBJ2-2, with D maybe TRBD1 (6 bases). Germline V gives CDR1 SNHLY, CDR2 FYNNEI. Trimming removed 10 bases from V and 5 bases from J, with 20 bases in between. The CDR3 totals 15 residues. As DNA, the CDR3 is TGTGCCACCTGCCGGGACAAGAGAGTAACCGGGGAGCTGTTTTTT. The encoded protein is CATCRDKRVTGELFF.

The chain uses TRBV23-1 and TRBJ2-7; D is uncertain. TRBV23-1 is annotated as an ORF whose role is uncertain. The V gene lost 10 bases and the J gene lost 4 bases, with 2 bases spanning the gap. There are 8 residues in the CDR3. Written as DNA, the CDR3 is TGCGCCAAATACGAGCAGTACTTC. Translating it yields CAKYEQYF.

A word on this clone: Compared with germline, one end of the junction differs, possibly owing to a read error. This CDR3 is CASSYHSRSEQYF. The CDR3 bases are TGTGCTAGCAGCTATCACTCCCGGTCCGAGCAGTACTTC. The chain carries TRBV7-7 and TRBJ2-7; D unclear. The CDR3 is made up of 13 amino acids. Germline loops: CDR1 SSHAT, CDR2 FNYEAQ (reference sequence).

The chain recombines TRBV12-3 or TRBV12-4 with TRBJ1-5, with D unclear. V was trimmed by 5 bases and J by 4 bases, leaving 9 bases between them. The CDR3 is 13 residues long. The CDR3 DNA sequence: TGTGCCAGCAGTCCCCAAGCTAATCAGCCCCAGCATTTT. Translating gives CASSPQANQPQHF.

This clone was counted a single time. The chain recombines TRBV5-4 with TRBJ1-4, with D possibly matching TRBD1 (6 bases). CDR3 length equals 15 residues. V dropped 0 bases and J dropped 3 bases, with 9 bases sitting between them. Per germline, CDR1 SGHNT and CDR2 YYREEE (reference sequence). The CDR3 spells CASSLGGAANEKLFF. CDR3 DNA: TGTGCCAGCAGCTTGGGGGGGGCTGCTAATGAAAAACTGTTTTTT.

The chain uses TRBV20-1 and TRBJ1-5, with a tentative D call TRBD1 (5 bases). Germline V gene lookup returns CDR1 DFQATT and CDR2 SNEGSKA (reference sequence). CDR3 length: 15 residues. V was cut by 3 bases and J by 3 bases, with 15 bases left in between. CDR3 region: CSASTSTGNNQPQHF. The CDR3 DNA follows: TGCAGTGCTAGTACGTCAACAGGTAACAATCAGCCCCAGCATTTT.

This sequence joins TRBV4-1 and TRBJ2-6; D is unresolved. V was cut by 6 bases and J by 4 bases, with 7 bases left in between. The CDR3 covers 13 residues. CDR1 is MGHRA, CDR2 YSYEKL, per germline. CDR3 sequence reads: CASSPPGANVLTF. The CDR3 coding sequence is TGCGCCAGCAGTCCTCCCGGGGCCAACGTCCTGACTTTC.

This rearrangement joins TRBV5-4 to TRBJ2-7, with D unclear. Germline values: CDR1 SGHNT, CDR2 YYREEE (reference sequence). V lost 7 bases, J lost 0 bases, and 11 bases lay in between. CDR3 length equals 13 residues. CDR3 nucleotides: TGTGCCAGCTCCGCGTCAAGCTCCTACGAGCAGTACTTC. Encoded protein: CASSASSSYEQYF.

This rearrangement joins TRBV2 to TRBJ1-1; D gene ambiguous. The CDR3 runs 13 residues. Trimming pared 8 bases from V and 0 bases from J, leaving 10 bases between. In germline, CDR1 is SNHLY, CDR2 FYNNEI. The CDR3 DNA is TGTGCCAGCGGACGAAGTATGAACACTGAAGCTTTCTTT. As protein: CASGRSMNTEAFF. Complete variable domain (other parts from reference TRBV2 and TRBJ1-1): EPEVTQTPSHQVTQMGQEVILRCVPISNHLYFYWYRQILGQKVEFLVSFYNNEISEKSEIFDDQFSVERPDGSNFTLKIRSTKLEDSAMYFCASGRSMNTEAFFGQGTRLTVV.

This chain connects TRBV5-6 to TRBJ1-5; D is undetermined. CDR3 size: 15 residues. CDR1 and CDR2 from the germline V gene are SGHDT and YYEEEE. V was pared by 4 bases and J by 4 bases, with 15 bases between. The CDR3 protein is CASSPSRHYNQPQHF. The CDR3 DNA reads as TGTGCCAGCAGCCCTTCTCGACATTATAATCAGCCCCAGCATTTT.

The DNA of the CDR3 is TGTGCCAGCAGTGAAGGGTTTGGCTACACCTTC. Protein sequence: CASSEGFGYTF. V gene TRBV2 combines with J gene TRBJ1-2, with D hard to call. Trimming took off 1 base at V and 7 bases at J, with 4 bases between the two ends. CDR1 and CDR2 from the germline V gene are SNHLY and FYNNEI. This CDR3 contains 11 residues.

The CDR3 sequence: CASSTHGQGAYNEQFF. The CDR3 DNA follows: TGTGCCAGCAGCACTCACGGACAGGGGGCTTACAATGAGCAGTTCTTC. The chain links TRBV28 to TRBJ2-1; 11 nucleotides agree with TRBD1. V lost 6 bases, J lost 4 bases, and 8 bases stayed unmatched. In germline, CDR1 is MDHEN, CDR2 SYDVKM. This CDR3 comprises 16 residues.

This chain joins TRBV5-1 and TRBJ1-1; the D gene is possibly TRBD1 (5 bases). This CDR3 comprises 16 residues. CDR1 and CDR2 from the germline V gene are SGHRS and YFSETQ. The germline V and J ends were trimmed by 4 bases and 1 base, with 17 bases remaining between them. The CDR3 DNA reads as TGCGCCAGCAGCCGCACCGTACAGGCCCAGAACACTGAAGCTTTCTTT. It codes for CASSRTVQAQNTEAFF.

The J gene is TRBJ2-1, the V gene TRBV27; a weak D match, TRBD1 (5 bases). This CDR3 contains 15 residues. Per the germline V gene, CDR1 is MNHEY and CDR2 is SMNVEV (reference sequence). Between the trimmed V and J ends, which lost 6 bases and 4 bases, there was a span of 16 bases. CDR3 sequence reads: CASSLWGGRYNEQFF. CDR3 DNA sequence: TGTGCCAGCAGCCTCTGGGGCGGACGATACAATGAGCAGTTCTTC.

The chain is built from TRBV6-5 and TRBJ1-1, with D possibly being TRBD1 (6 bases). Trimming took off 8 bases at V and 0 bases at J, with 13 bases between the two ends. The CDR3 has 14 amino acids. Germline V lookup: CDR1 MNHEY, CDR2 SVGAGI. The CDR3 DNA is TGTGCCAGCGGCCGGACAGCCTTGAACACTGAAGCTTTCTTT. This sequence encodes CASGRTALNTEAFF.

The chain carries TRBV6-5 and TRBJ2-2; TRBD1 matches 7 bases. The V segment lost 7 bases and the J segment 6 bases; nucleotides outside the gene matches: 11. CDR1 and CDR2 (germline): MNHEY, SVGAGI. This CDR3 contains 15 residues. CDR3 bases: TGTGCCAGCAAGTTCGACAGGGCATTAGCCGGGGAGCTGTTTTTT. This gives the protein CASKFDRALAGELFF.

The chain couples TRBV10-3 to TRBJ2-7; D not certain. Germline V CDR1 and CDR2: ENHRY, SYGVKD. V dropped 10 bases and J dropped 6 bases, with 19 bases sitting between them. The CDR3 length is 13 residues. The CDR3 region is CANSGGPGSEQYF. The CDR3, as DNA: TGTGCCAACTCGGGCGGACCAGGCTCCGAGCAGTACTTC.

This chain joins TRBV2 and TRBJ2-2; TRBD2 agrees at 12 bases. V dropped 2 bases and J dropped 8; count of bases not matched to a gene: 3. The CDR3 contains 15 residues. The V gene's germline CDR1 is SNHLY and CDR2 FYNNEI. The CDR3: CASSELLAGGGELFF. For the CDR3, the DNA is TGTGCCAGCAGTGAATTACTAGCGGGAGGAGGGGAGCTGTTTTTT.